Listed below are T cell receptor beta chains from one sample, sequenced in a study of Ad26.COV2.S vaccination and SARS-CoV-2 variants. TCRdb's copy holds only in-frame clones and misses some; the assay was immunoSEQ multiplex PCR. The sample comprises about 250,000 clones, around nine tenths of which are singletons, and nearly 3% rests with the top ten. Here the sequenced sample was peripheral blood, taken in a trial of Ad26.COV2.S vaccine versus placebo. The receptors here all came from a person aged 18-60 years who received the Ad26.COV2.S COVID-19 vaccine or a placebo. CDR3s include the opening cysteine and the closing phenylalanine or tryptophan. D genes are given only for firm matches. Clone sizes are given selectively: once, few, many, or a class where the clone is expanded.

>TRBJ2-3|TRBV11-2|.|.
CASSLDPRFQYF
TGTGCCAGCAGCTTAGATCCCCGCTTTCAGTATTTT
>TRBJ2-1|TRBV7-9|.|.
CASSSQGDEQFF
TGTGCCAGCAGCAGCCAAGGGGATGAGCAGTTCTTC
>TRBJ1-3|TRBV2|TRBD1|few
CASRAQGQISGNTIYF
TGTGCCAGCAGGGCCCAGGGACAGATCTCTGGAAACACCATATATTTT
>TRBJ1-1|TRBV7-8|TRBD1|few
CASSLRTGGFVNTEAFF
TGTGCCAGCAGCCTCCGGACAGGGGGCTTTGTGAACACTGAAGCTTTCTTT
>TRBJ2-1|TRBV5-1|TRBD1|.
CASSGTVYNEQFF
TGCGCCAGCAGCGGGACAGTCTACAATGAGCAGTTCTTC
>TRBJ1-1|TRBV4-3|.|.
CASSQDSQRVPEAFF
TGCGCCAGCAGCCAAGATAGTCAAAGGGTCCCTGAAGCTTTCTTT
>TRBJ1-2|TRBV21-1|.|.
CASSKQKWGPDGHFLGYTF
TGTGCTAGCAGCAAACAAAAGTGGGGCCCGGACGGCCACTTCCTTGGCTACACCTTC
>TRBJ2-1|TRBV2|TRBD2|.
CASGRLAGIPYNEQFF
TGTGCCAGCGGAAGACTAGCGGGAATTCCCTACAATGAGCAGTTCTTC
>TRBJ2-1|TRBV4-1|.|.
CASSQATTYRHNEQFF
TGCGCCAGCAGCCAAGCGACGACTTACCGACACAATGAGCAGTTCTTC
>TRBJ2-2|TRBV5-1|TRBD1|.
CAIRTGKTGELFF
TGCGCCATCAGGACAGGGAAGACCGGGGAGCTGTTTTTT
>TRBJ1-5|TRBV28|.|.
CAARRDSNQPQHF
TGTGCAGCCCGACGGGATAGCAATCAGCCCCAGCATTTT
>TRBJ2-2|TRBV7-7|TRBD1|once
CASSKGQGNTGELFF
TGTGCTAGCAGCAAGGGACAGGGGAACACCGGGGAGCTGTTTTTT
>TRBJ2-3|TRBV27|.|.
CASSRRGGGDSGTDTQYF
TGTGCCAGCAGCCGCCGGGGAGGGGGGGACTCCGGCACAGATACGCAGTATTTT
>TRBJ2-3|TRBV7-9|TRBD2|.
CASSRLSGLADPKSNTQYF
TGTGCCAGCAGCCGCCTATCGGGACTAGCGGATCCAAAAAGCAATACGCAGTATTTT
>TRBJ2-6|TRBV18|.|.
CASSPPGRSGANVLTF
TGTGCCAGCTCACCACCTGGGCGGTCTGGGGCCAACGTCCTGACTTTC
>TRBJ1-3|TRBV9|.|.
CASSVEIAGNTIYF
TGTGCCAGCAGCGTAGAGATAGCTGGAAACACCATATATTTT
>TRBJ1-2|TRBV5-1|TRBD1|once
CASSSDGRGQDGYTF
TGCGCCAGCAGTTCCGACGGCAGGGGACAGGATGGCTACACCTTC
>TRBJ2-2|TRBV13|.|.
CASSSFRAGELFF
TGTGCCAGCAGCTCCTTTCGGGCCGGGGAGCTGTTTTTT
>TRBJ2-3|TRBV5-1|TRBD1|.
CASSFGQGPDTQYF
TGCGCCAGCAGCTTTGGACAGGGGCCAGATACGCAGTATTTT
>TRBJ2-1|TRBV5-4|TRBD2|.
CASSRTSGSYNEQFF
TGTGCCAGCAGCCGAACTAGCGGGAGCTACAATGAGCAGTTCTTC
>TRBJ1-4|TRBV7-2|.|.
CASSYVGTGYEKLFF
TGTGCCAGCAGCTACGTAGGGACCGGGTACGAAAAACTGTTTTTT
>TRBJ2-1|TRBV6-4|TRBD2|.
CASSETSGANNEQFF
TGTGCCAGCAGTGAAACTAGCGGGGCAAACAATGAGCAGTTCTTC
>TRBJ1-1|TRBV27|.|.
CASSPIRDSTEAFF
TGTGCCAGCAGTCCCATCCGTGACAGCACTGAAGCTTTCTTT
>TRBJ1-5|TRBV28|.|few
CASSLWDSNQPQHF
TGTGCCAGCAGTTTGTGGGATAGCAATCAGCCCCAGCATTTT
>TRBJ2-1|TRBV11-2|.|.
CASSSNNGVVEQFF
TGTGCCAGCAGCTCTAACAACGGCGTGGTTGAGCAGTTCTTC
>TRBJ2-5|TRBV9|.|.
CASSRGWGLQETQYF
TGTGCCAGCAGCCGTGGGTGGGGACTGCAAGAGACCCAGTACTTC
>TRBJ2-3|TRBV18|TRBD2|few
CASSRTSGTNTDTQYF
TGTGCCAGCTCACGGACTAGCGGGACAAACACAGATACGCAGTATTTT
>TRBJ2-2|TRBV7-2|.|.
CASSLATGNTGELFF
TGTGCCAGCAGCTTAGCGACAGGGAACACCGGGGAGCTGTTTTTT
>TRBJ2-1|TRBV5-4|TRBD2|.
CASSLGLAGPYQGGNEQFF
TGTGCCAGCAGCTTGGGGCTAGCGGGGCCTTATCAGGGGGGCAATGAGCAGTTCTTC
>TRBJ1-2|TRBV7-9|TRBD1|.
CASSYSGTGSVGYTF
TGTGCCAGCAGCTACTCCGGGACAGGGAGTGTTGGCTACACCTTC
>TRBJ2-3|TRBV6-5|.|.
CASSSGHPGTDTQYF
TGTGCCAGCAGTTCAGGACATCCTGGCACAGATACGCAGTATTTT
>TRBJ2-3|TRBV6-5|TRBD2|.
CASSYRRRGGADTQYF
TGTGCCAGCAGTTACCGGAGGCGGGGGGGCGCAGATACGCAGTATTTT
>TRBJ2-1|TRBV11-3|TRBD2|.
CASSWGSGGGINEQFF
TGTGCCAGCAGCTGGGGAAGCGGGGGGGGAATCAATGAGCAGTTCTTC
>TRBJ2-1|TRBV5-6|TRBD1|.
CASSRDRGASSYNEQFF
TGTGCCAGCAGCCGTGACAGGGGGGCAAGCTCCTACAATGAGCAGTTCTTC
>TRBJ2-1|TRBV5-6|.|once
CASSSGYNEQFF
TGTGCCAGCAGCTCAGGGTACAATGAGCAGTTCTTC
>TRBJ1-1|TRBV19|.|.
CASSTPGGAHTEAFF
TGTGCCAGTAGTACTCCCGGGGGGGCACACACTGAAGCTTTCTTT
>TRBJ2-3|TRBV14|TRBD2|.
CASSLTLLAGTDTQYF
TGTGCCAGCAGCCTAACCCTACTAGCGGGTACAGATACGCAGTATTTT
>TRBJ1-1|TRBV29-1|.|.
CSVEGPLNTEAFF
TGCAGCGTCGAAGGACCGCTGAACACTGAAGCTTTCTTT
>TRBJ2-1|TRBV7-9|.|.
CASSRGLTATNEQFF
TGTGCCAGCAGCCGGGGATTGACAGCGACTAATGAGCAGTTCTTC
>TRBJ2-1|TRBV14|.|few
CASSPISQSSYNEQFF
TGTGCCAGCAGCCCGATTAGCCAGAGCTCCTACAATGAGCAGTTCTTC
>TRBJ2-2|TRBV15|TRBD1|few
CATSKTGGSGELFF
TGTGCCACCAGCAAAACAGGGGGCAGCGGGGAGCTGTTTTTT
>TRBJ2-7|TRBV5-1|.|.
CASSPGTYYEQYF
TGCGCCAGCAGTCCCGGGACTTACTACGAGCAGTACTTC
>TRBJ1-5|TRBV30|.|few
CAWSVLQQPQHF
TGTGCCTGGAGTGTACTACAGCAGCCCCAGCATTTT
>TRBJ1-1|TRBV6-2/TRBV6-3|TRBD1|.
CASSYGTVNTEAFF
TGTGCCAGCAGTTACGGGACAGTGAACACTGAAGCTTTCTTT
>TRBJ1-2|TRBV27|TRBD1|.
CASSPGQGSYGYTF
TGTGCCAGCAGTCCCGGACAGGGCTCCTATGGCTACACCTTC
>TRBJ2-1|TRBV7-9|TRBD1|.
CASSLGQGPISYNEQFF
TGTGCCAGCAGCTTAGGACAGGGCCCGATATCCTACAATGAGCAGTTCTTC
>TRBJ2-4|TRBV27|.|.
CASSLVGGIAKNIQYF
TGTGCCAGCAGTTTAGTGGGGGGAATAGCCAAAAACATTCAGTACTTC
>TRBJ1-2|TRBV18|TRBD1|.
CASSRDHNFDRGSGYTF
TGTGCCAGCTCACGCGACCATAACTTCGACAGGGGTAGTGGCTACACCTTC
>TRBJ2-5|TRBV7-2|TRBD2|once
CASSLGGSETQYF
TGTGCCAGCAGCTTGGGGGGGTCGGAGACCCAGTACTTC
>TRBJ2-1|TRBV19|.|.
CASSMAEADSSYNEQFF
TGTGCCAGTAGTATGGCAGAAGCGGACAGCTCCTACAATGAGCAGTTCTTC
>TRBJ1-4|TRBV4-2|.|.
CASSQDLSLPIEKLFF
TGTGCCAGCAGCCAAGATCTGAGTTTGCCGATCGAAAAACTGTTTTTT
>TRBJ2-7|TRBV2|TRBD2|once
CASERAGGYEQYF
TGTGCCAGCGAAAGGGCGGGGGGTTACGAGCAGTACTTC